The 16 T cell receptor beta chains below all came from one sample that was sequenced in a study of CD8+CD57+ T cells in acquired aplastic anemia. TCR beta VDJ and CDR3 were profiled, and genomic DNA was the template. TCRdb re-called the reads through MiXCR, storing one row per CDR3 protein. The repertoire holds fewer than 250,000 distinct CDR3 sequences, with more than 40% as singletons. Whoever was chosen for sequencing had shown CD8+CD57+ cell expansion by flow cytometry. The sample was sorted CD4+, CD8+, or CD8+CD57+ T cells (not recorded which) from PBMCs. Receptor source: a human donor with aplastic anemia.

Note on this clonotype: A clone one base away is much larger, so this may be a read error. J is TRBJ2-7 and V is TRBV20-1, with D perhaps given as TRBD1 or TRBD2 (5 bases each). The CDR3 is made up of 14 amino acids. In germline, CDR1 is DFQATT, CDR2 SNEGSKA (reference sequence). Trimming cost V 0 bases and J 6 bases, with 15 bases left between them. The CDR3 DNA reads TGCAGTGCTAGAGATGCCAGGGAGACCTGCGAGCAGTACTTC. Translation gives CSARDARETCEQYF.

This chain links TRBV15 with TRBJ2-5; D is uncertain. This CDR3 contains 14 residues. V was cut by 8 bases and J by 1 base, with 14 bases left in between. The germline V gene has CDR1 LNHNV and CDR2 YYDKDF (reference sequence). CDR3: CATGADAVQETQYF. CDR3 DNA: TGTGCCACCGGCGCAGATGCAGTCCAAGAGACCCAGTACTTC.

The chain carries TRBV7-8 and TRBJ1-1; 11 nucleotides align to TRBD1. V was clipped by 1 base and J by 1 base; unmatched bases: 8. This CDR3 is 18 amino acids long. Germline V CDR1 and CDR2: SGHVS, FQNEAQ. The CDR3 protein is CASSLGGQGASSNTEAFF. Written as DNA, the CDR3 is TGTGCCAGCAGCTTAGGAGGACAGGGGGCCTCCTCGAACACTGAAGCTTTCTTT.

The chain joins TRBV29-1 to TRBJ2-1, with 10 bases identical to TRBD1. This CDR3 has 14 amino acids. In germline, CDR1 is SQVTM, CDR2 ANQGSEA. The CDR3: CSSTGTGVYNEQFF. CDR3 nucleotide sequence: TGCAGTTCAACCGGGACAGGGGTCTACAATGAGCAGTTCTTC.

Here the CDR3 reads CASSEFVTDEQYF. CDR3 nucleotides: TGTGCCAGCAGTGAATTTGTGACAGACGAGCAGTACTTC. The gene calls are TRBV25-1 and TRBJ2-7, with D possibly TRBD1 on 5 matching bases. There are 13 residues in the CDR3. V was pared by 1 base and J by 5 bases, with 9 bases between. CDR1 is MGHDK, CDR2 SYGVNS, per germline.

Comment on this clonotype: A much more abundant neighbour one base away suggests this may be a read error. The chain is built from TRBV7-2 and TRBJ1-4, with a weak D call TRBD1 (5 bases). Trimming left V 5 bases short and J 3 bases short, with 13 bases between. Per germline, CDR1 SGHTA and CDR2 FQGNSA. This CDR3 comprises 15 residues. CDR3 bases: TGTGCCAGCAGCCTCGACGGGGGACCTAATGAAAAACTGTTTTTT. Encoded protein: CASSLDGGPNEKLFF.

This sequence joins TRBV10-3 and TRBJ2-1; 9 bases map to TRBD2. Germline V gene lookup returns CDR1 ENHRY and CDR2 SYGVKD. This CDR3 is 13 amino acids long. V was pared by 5 bases and J by 8 bases, with 4 bases of the junction left unmatched. CDR3 DNA: TGTGCCATCAGTTGGACTAGCGACGATGAGCAGTTCTTC. This gives the protein CAISWTSDDEQFF.

There are many counts of this clonotype. The CDR3 sequence is CASSTLWRETGNQPQHF. CDR3 nucleotide sequence: TGTGCCAGTAGTACCCTTTGGAGGGAGACGGGCAATCAGCCCCAGCATTTT. The chain couples TRBV19 to TRBJ1-5; no reliable D call. CDR3 size: 17 residues. CDR1 LNHDA and CDR2 SQIVND come from the germline V gene (reference sequence). The germline V and J ends were trimmed by 4 bases and 2 bases, with 18 bases remaining between them.

The chain carries TRBV9 and TRBJ2-1, with unresolved D. Germline V gives CDR1 SGDLS, CDR2 YYNGEE. Trimming took 6 bases from V and 14 from J, leaving 6 bases between them. The CDR3 totals 8 residues. As DNA, the CDR3 is TGTGCCAGCAAGGGTGAGTTCTTC. Its translation is CASKGEFF.

This chain links TRBV24-1 with TRBJ1-3; possibly TRBD1 for D (6 bases). Germline lookup yields CDR1 KGHDR and CDR2 SFDVKD. V lost 4 bases to trimming and J lost 2 bases, with 11 bases between them. The CDR3 covers 15 residues. CDR3 residues: CATSDPTGPGNTIYF. CDR3 nucleotide sequence: TGTGCCACCAGTGACCCGACAGGACCTGGAAACACCATATATTTT.

This clonotype occurred many times. The chain combines TRBV7-9 with TRBJ2-7; D gene unclear. Trimming stripped 4 bases from V and 6 bases from J, with 10 bases between. This CDR3 is 12 amino acids long. The germline V gene encodes CDR1 SEHNR and CDR2 FQNEAQ (reference sequence). The CDR3 bases are TGTGCCAGCAGCTCCTCGTTAGTCGAGCAGTACTTC. This sequence encodes CASSSSLVEQYF.

This clonotype was detected ten times or more. V and J are TRBV11-2 and TRBJ2-6; possibly TRBD1 for D (5 bases). The CDR3 length is 17 residues. V was clipped by 3 bases and J by 0 bases, with 12 bases between them. CDR1 SGHAT and CDR2 FQNNGV come from the germline V gene. The DNA of the CDR3 is TGTGCCAGCAGCTTGTACCTCGACAGCTCTGGGGCCAACGTCCTGACTTTC. Its protein is CASSLYLDSSGANVLTF.

This clonotype was seen repeatedly, ten times or more. The rearrangement links TRBV12-3 or TRBV12-4 to TRBJ2-7; tentative D call: TRBD2 (6 bases). V gave up 5 bases and J gave up 3 bases, with 17 bases separating them. CDR3 size: 15 residues. For the CDR3, the DNA is TGTGCCAGCAGTCTAGGAGGGCAGGGTAACTACGAGCAGTACTTC. Protein sequence: CASSLGGQGNYEQYF.

This chain connects TRBV29-1 to TRBJ1-2, with a possible D match to TRBD1 (6 bases). The V gene lost 5 bases and the J gene lost 4 bases, with 17 bases spanning the gap. Germline loops: CDR1 SQVTM, CDR2 ANQGSEA. The CDR3 totals 14 residues. CDR3 DNA sequence: TGCAGCGTTACCCGTTTGGGGGGCGGCTATGGCTACACCTTC. Protein sequence: CSVTRLGGGYGYTF. Combining the CDR3 with reference TRBV29-1 and TRBJ1-2 gives the whole variable domain SAVISQKPSRDICQRGTSLTIQCQVDSQVTMMFWYRQQPGQSLTLIATANQGSEATYESGFVIDKFPISRPNLTFSTLTVSNMSPEDSSIYLCSVTRLGGGYGYTFGSGTRLTVV.

This clonotype occurred many times. The genes are TRBV20-1 and TRBJ2-5, with 15 bases matching TRBD2. The length of the CDR3 is 18 residues. Per germline, CDR1 DFQATT and CDR2 SNEGSKA (reference sequence). Trimming at V came to 0 bases and at J to 4 bases, leaving 9 bases not matched to a gene. CDR3 sequence (DNA): TGCAGTGCTAGAGATAACGGACTAGCGGGAGGGATTGGAGAGACCCAGTACTTC. Translating gives CSARDNGLAGGIGETQYF.

This rearrangement joins TRBV5-6 to TRBJ1-6; D is unresolved. The V end was cut by 5 bases, the J end by 8 bases, with 17 bases between. The germline CDR1 and CDR2 sequences are SGHDT and YYEEEE. The CDR3 has 15 residues. The CDR3 loop reads CASSYSAPTDSPLHF. In DNA form, the CDR3 reads TGTGCCAGCAGTTACTCGGCACCGACGGATTCACCCCTCCACTTT.